This T cell receptor (beta chain) is drawn from a study of graft-versus-host responses after intestinal transplantation. Study-level background: For two to four years after anti-thymocyte globulin induction, all recipients took tacrolimus and steroids.

Assay: immunoSEQ multiplex PCR; the TCRdb copy retains only in-frame clones and omits some. The sample consists of about 97,000 clones, around 90% of them appearing once. Notes on this clone: Antigen: not known.

Study-wide findings and caveats: High graft-versus-host to host-versus-graft T cell clonal ratios marked allografts of patients with graft-donor macrochimerism.

The germline CDR1 and CDR2 sequences are MNHNS and SASEGT. V gave up 5 bases and J gave up 7 bases; unmatched junction bases: 8. There are 15 residues in the CDR3. This sequence was found in a human patient who received an intestinal transplant, so some T cells may come from the graft donor. The genes are TRBV6-1 and TRBJ2-2; the match to TRBD2 covers 9 bases. This specimen consisted of PBMCs, obtained approximately 470 days after intestinal transplant. The CDR3 region is CASSLAGGQSGELFF. The DNA for the CDR3 is TGTGCCAGCAGTCTTGCGGGGGGGCAGAGCGGGGAGCTGTTTTTT.